This TCR beta chain emerged from a study of shared clonotypes between healthy human individuals. Study observations and caveats: Clonotype sharing across a few donors was observed for around 4.8% of naive CD4 clonotypes.

Sequencing was performed with immunoSEQ multiplex PCR; in TCRdb, only in-frame clones are kept and a portion is missing. The sample has roughly 680,000 clones, 72% seen once. Worth noting for this clone: Its target is not known.

This clonotype was obtained from a woman in her 30s in good health. Sequencing input: memory CD4+ T cells sorted from blood. Documented subset: CD45RA-negative fraction.

DNA for the CDR3: TGTGCCTGGAGTGTTGGGCTGCGCTATGGCTACACCTTC. Its protein product is CAWSVGLRYGYTF. The gene calls are TRBV30 and TRBJ1-2; D is ambiguous. CDR3 size: 13 residues. V lost 0 bases, J lost 4 bases, and 9 bases lay in between. The germline gives CDR1 GTSNPN, CDR2 SVGIG (reference sequence).